Each of the 21 T cell receptor beta chains below was sequenced from the same sample in a study of shared clonotypes between healthy human individuals. Generated by immunoSEQ multiplex PCR, the TCRdb table keeps only in-frame clones and is missing some. This sample has about 1.1 million clones, with roughly 74% found just once. Sequenced sample: memory CD4+ T cells from PBMCs. Noted subset: CD45RA-negative fraction. Every receptor here comes from a man aged 18-30 years in good health. Some clones in this sample may be carry-over from other donors' samples.

The chain couples TRBV23-1 to TRBJ2-6; 11 nucleotides agree with TRBD1. TRBV23-1 belongs to the ORF category, with a function that is uncertain. V lost 4 bases, J lost 3 bases, and 11 bases stayed unmatched. The CDR3 totals 19 residues. The CDR3 region has the DNA TGCGCCAGCAGTCCGAACTCGGGACAGGGGGTTAGTGGGGCCAACGTCCTGACTTTC. Its translation: CASSPNSGQGVSGANVLTF.

This clone was seen a handful of times. The genes are TRBV13 and TRBJ2-3; TRBD2 matches 10 bases. Trimming at V came to 5 bases and at J to 5 bases, leaving 10 bases not matched to a gene. The CDR3 is 16 residues long. Germline V lookup: CDR1 PRHDT, CDR2 FYEKMQ (reference sequence). The CDR3 loop reads CASSKRTSGLVDTQYF. The CDR3 nucleotides are TGTGCCAGCAGCAAGAGGACTAGCGGCCTTGTAGATACGCAGTATTTT.

The chain combines TRBV19 with TRBJ1-4; D may be TRBD1 (5 bases). CDR1 is LNHDA and CDR2 is SQIVND in the germline V gene (reference sequence). The CDR3 is 15 amino acids. V was trimmed by 3 bases and J by 4 bases, leaving 12 bases between them. As DNA, the CDR3 is TGTGCCAGTAGTATGGGCAGGGCCGGTAATGAAAAACTGTTTTTT. Residues: CASSMGRAGNEKLFF.

This clone came up once. The J gene is TRBJ2-5, the V gene TRBV11-2; possible D gene TRBD1, 6 bases. TRBJ2-7 matches the DNA end more closely, so the J call is doubtful. Germline lookup yields CDR1 SGHAT and CDR2 FQNNGV. The CDR3 contains 14 residues. The CDR3 nucleotides read TGTGCCAGCAGCTTTGTACAGGGTGGGAACGAGCAGTACTTC. Protein sequence: CASSFVQGGNEQYF.

Only a few counts were recorded for this clone. The rearrangement joins TRBV7-3 to TRBJ2-5; 10 nucleotides agree with TRBD2. V lost 5 bases, J lost 1 base, and 4 bases stayed unmatched. In germline, CDR1 is SGHTA, CDR2 FQGTGA. The CDR3 has 15 amino acids. The CDR3 sequence is CASSRGLAIQETQYF. CDR3 nucleotides: TGTGCCAGCAGCCGGGGACTAGCGATCCAAGAGACCCAGTACTTC.

Note on this clone: This sequence may be a read error, since a much larger clone differs from it by one base. The rearrangement links TRBV27 to TRBJ2-7, with 7 bases matching TRBD2. Germline lookup yields CDR1 MNHEY and CDR2 SMNVEV (reference sequence). CDR3 size: 15 residues. The V and J ends lost 2 bases and 2 bases, in that order; junction bases with no gene match: 6. CDR3 in amino acids: CASSLTLASPYEQYF. DNA of the CDR3: TGTGCCAGCAGTTTAACACTAGCGTCTCCCTACGAGCAGTACTTC.

This clone was counted a single time. This chain uses TRBV4-3 with TRBJ2-1; 8 bases map to TRBD2. The V gene's germline CDR1 is LGHNA and CDR2 YSLEER. Losses at the gene ends were 4 bases for V and 3 bases for J; bases not matched to a gene: 17. The CDR3 totals 19 residues. The CDR3 DNA follows: TGCGCCAGCAGCCCCCGGGTGGCGGGAGGTTCCATCTTCTACAATGAGCAGTTCTTC. Encoded protein: CASSPRVAGGSIFYNEQFF.

This clone has a count of ten or more. This chain connects TRBV15 to TRBJ2-1; D call uncertain. CDR1 is LNHNV and CDR2 is YYDKDF in the germline V gene (reference sequence). The CDR3 extends over 12 amino acids. Trimming took off 0 bases at V and 7 bases at J, with 4 bases between the two ends. The CDR3 DNA reads TGTGCCACCAGCAGAGACAAGAATGAGCAGTTCTTC. Translating it yields CATSRDKNEQFF.

CDR3 nucleotide sequence: TGTGCCAGCAGCTTAGGGGAGCGTAGCACAGATACGCAGTATTTT. Translation gives CASSLGERSTDTQYF. This rearrangement joins TRBV7-6 to TRBJ2-3; D might be TRBD2 (5 bases). The germline V gene encodes CDR1 SGHVS and CDR2 FNYEAQ. The CDR3 has 15 residues. V was cut by 1 base and J by 0 bases, with 8 bases left in between.

This clone was counted a single time. Other DNA sequences in this sample translate to the same CDR3. The gene calls are TRBV5-1 and TRBJ2-1; 14 nucleotides align to TRBD2. CDR1 is SGHRS and CDR2 is YFSETQ in the germline V gene. The CDR3 has 19 amino acids. The J segment lost 1 base and the V segment lost 0 bases, leaving 6 bases of the junction unmatched. This chain's CDR3 is CASSLASGTSGSSYNEQFF. The CDR3 coding sequence is TGCGCCAGCAGCTTGGCGTCCGGGACTAGCGGGAGTTCCTACAATGAGCAGTTCTTC.

The genes are TRBV5-1 and TRBJ2-1; D not resolved. Germline CDR1 and CDR2: SGHRS and YFSETQ. V was cut by 2 bases and J by 7 bases, with 13 bases left in between. The CDR3 runs 14 residues. CDR3 coding DNA: TGCGCCAGCAGCTTTGGTGACGCCGGGAATGAGCAGTTCTTC. The encoded protein is CASSFGDAGNEQFF. The entire variable domain, with the rest obtained from reference TRBV5-1 and TRBJ2-1, is as follows: KAGVTQTPRYLIKTRGQQVTLSCSPISGHRSVSWYQQTPGQGLQFLFEYFSETQRNKGNFPGRFSGRQFSNSRSEMNVSTLELGDSALYLCASSFGDAGNEQFFGPGTRLTVL.

V usage is TRBV10-3 and J usage is TRBJ2-1; 9 nucleotides match TRBD2. There are 16 residues in the CDR3. Germline V lookup: CDR1 ENHRY, CDR2 SYGVKD. V was pared by 3 bases and J by 1 base, with 4 bases of the junction left unmatched. As DNA, the CDR3 is TGTGCCATCAGTGAACGTAGCGGGAGTTCCTACAATGAGCAGTTCTTC. It encodes CAISERSGSSYNEQFF.

As regards this clone: At the DNA level, this CDR3 is encoded by other sequences in the same sample as well. The chain is built from TRBV9 and TRBJ2-1, with TRBD2 as a possible D gene (5 bases). The CDR3 is 14 amino acids. The germline V and J ends were trimmed by 0 bases and 7 bases, with 11 bases remaining between them. CDR1 and CDR2 (germline): SGDLS, YYNGEE. The CDR3 sequence: CASSVVSGSNEQFF. DNA of the CDR3: TGTGCCAGCAGCGTAGTTTCGGGGAGTAATGAGCAGTTCTTC.

This chain uses TRBV7-9 with TRBJ1-3; no definite D call. V was cut by 5 bases and J by 4 bases, with 18 bases left in between. Germline V gives CDR1 SEHNR, CDR2 FQNEAQ (reference sequence). The CDR3 totals 16 residues. In nucleotides, the CDR3 is TGTGCCAGCAGCCTGTATACAACTCTTAGGGGAAACACCATATATTTT. Translating gives CASSLYTTLRGNTIYF.

V gene TRBV6-1 combines with J gene TRBJ2-5; the D is unclear. Germline loops: CDR1 MNHNS, CDR2 SASEGT. V gave up 4 bases and J gave up 4 bases, with 16 bases separating them. The CDR3 has 15 amino acids. As DNA, the CDR3 is TGTGCCAGCAGTGCGGTCGGGCCAACTCGAGAGACCCAGTACTTC. The encoded protein is CASSAVGPTRETQYF.

This chain connects TRBV5-1 to TRBJ2-5; the match to TRBD1 covers 7 bases. Germline V gives CDR1 SGHRS, CDR2 YFSETQ. The CDR3 is 14 residues long. With 4 bases clipped from V and 5 bases from J, the junction kept 8 bases outside the gene matches. CDR3 sequence (DNA): TGCGCCAGCAGCCCGAGGGTACAGGGGGAGACCCAGTACTTC. This codes for CASSPRVQGETQYF. Combining the CDR3 with reference TRBV5-1 and TRBJ2-5 gives the whole variable domain KAGVTQTPRYLIKTRGQQVTLSCSPISGHRSVSWYQQTPGQGLQFLFEYFSETQRNKGNFPGRFSGRQFSNSRSEMNVSTLELGDSALYLCASSPRVQGETQYFGPGTRLLVL.

This sequence joins TRBV18 and TRBJ1-1, with D maybe TRBD1 (5 bases). The CDR3 covers 14 residues. CDR1 and CDR2 (germline): KGHSH, LQKENI. V was trimmed by 3 bases and J by 4 bases, leaving 12 bases between them. The CDR3 sequence is CASSPPRQGTEAFF. CDR3 coding DNA: TGTGCCAGCTCACCCCCCAGGCAGGGCACTGAAGCTTTCTTT.

The sample holds a few counts of this clone. The genes are TRBV30 and TRBJ1-5, with D tentatively TRBD1 (6 bases). V lost 0 bases and J lost 2, with 17 bases in between. Germline V CDR1 and CDR2: GTSNPN, SVGIG (reference sequence). CDR3 length equals 17 residues. CDR3: CAWSVMGGRLGNQPQHF. Written as DNA, the CDR3 is TGTGCCTGGAGTGTAATGGGGGGGCGGCTGGGCAATCAGCCCCAGCATTTT.

In this sample, this clone turned up once. A clone one base away is much larger, so this may be a read error. The CDR3 region is CASSPTSGSTGTQYF. The CDR3 DNA is TGTGCCAGCAGCCCGACTAGCGGGAGCACAGGTACGCAGTATTTT. The J gene is TRBJ2-3, the V gene TRBV11-2; 12 bases map to TRBD2. This CDR3 contains 15 residues. CDR1 is SGHAT, CDR2 FQNNGV, per germline.

The chain couples TRBV19 to TRBJ2-7; D unclear. Trimming left V 3 bases short and J 4 bases short, with 13 bases between. CDR1 LNHDA and CDR2 SQIVND come from the germline V gene (reference sequence). The CDR3 is made up of 14 amino acids. Here the CDR3 reads CASSMGPSGYEQYF. The CDR3 nucleotides are TGTGCCAGTAGTATGGGCCCGAGTGGATACGAGCAGTACTTC.

The gene calls are TRBV13 and TRBJ1-6; 7 bases are shared with TRBD1. The germline V gene has CDR1 PRHDT and CDR2 FYEKMQ (reference sequence). The CDR3 length is 14 residues. The V segment lost 3 bases and the J segment 9 bases; nucleotides outside the gene matches: 5. In nucleotides, the CDR3 is TGTGCCAGCAGCTTCGACAGGGAAGGTTCACCCCTCCACTTT. Translation gives CASSFDREGSPLHF. The full variable domain, with the rest looked up from reference TRBV13 and TRBJ1-6, is AAGVIQSPRHLIKEKRETATLKCYPIPRHDTVYWYQQGPGQDPQFLISFYEKMQSDKGSIPDRFSAQQFSDYHSELNMSSLELGDSALYFCASSFDREGSPLHFGNGTRLTVT.